Shown below are 2 T cell receptor beta chains from a single sample sequenced in a study of Tregs in tolerant kidney transplant recipients. Sequencing was performed with immunoSEQ multiplex PCR; in TCRdb, only in-frame clones are kept and a portion is missing. The sample includes about 64,000 clones, around 87% of them seen just once. Recipients received nonmyeloablative bone marrow transplants from related graft donors, with transient mixed chimerism. Sequenced material: CD4+ T cells from blood (PBMCs), taken 6 months after the transplant. The receptor source for this set is a human patient who received a combined kidney and bone marrow transplant. Some T cells may possibly be graft donor cells.

The chain combines TRBV18 with TRBJ1-5; D might be TRBD1 (5 bases). The V gene's germline CDR1 is KGHSH and CDR2 LQKENI. The CDR3 covers 14 residues. V was pared by 2 bases and J by 5 bases, with 10 bases between. The CDR3 loop reads CASSPITGDQPQHF. The CDR3 DNA reads TGTGCCAGCTCACCAATCACAGGTGATCAGCCCCAGCATTTT.

The V gene is TRBV9, the J gene TRBJ2-1; maybe TRBD2 (5 bases). Trimming took 0 bases from V and 0 from J, leaving 7 bases between them. The CDR3 covers 15 residues. The germline gives CDR1 SGDLS, CDR2 YYNGEE. The CDR3 loop is CASSVVDFSYNEQFF. The DNA of the CDR3 is TGTGCCAGCAGCGTAGTGGACTTCTCCTACAATGAGCAGTTCTTC.